Below are 16 T cell receptor beta chains sequenced from a single sample in a study of vaccination effects on CD4 cells after COVID-19. Expansion with viral peptide pools was applied to antigen-specific CD4+ T cells by the ViraFEST assay prior to sequencing. When ten to eleven days of culture had elapsed, CD4+ T cells were isolated. All study participants received two doses of BNT162b2 or mRNA-1273 vaccine. Profiling relied on immunoSEQ multiplex PCR, and the TCRdb table lists in-frame clones only, not all of them. The sample holds about 20,000 clones, 72% seen once. These TCRs' antigens remain unknown. The material sequenced was CD4+ T cells from PBMCs cultured with HCoV-NL63 spike peptides, taken after COVID-19 vaccination. The receptors come from a human donor who received a COVID-19 vaccine.

The sample holds one count of this clone. The chain combines TRBV7-9 with TRBJ2-1; 7 positions agree with TRBD1. CDR1 SEHNR and CDR2 FQNEAQ come from the germline V gene (reference sequence). This CDR3 has 16 residues. With V trimmed by 5 bases and J by 7 bases, 14 bases remained unmatched. The CDR3 DNA reads as TGTGCCAGCAGCATGACAGGGCAGGCAACTAGTAATGAGCAGTTCTTC. Protein: CASSMTGQATSNEQFF.

This chain links TRBV18 with TRBJ2-7, with 7 bases lining up with TRBD1. The CDR3 consists of 13 residues. Germline V gene data show CDR1 as KGHSH and CDR2 as LQKENI. After removal of 3 bases from V and 3 bases from J, the junction contained 2 bases not matched to a gene. Here the CDR3 DNA reads TGTGCCAGCTCACCGGGACAGTTCTACGAGCAGTACTTC. The encoded protein is CASSPGQFYEQYF.

This chain links TRBV7-9 with TRBJ2-7; 9 bases are a match to TRBD1. Germline CDR1 reads SEHNR; CDR2 reads FQNEAQ (reference sequence). CDR3 length: 14 residues. V was pared by 5 bases and J by 3 bases, with 5 bases of the junction left unmatched. The CDR3 region is CASSRQGGGYEQYF. As DNA, the CDR3 is TGTGCCAGCAGCCGACAGGGGGGAGGCTACGAGCAGTACTTC.

The table lists this clone with a count of one. The CDR3, as DNA: TGTGCCAGCAGTCTTGGGGGCGGGAGTCACACAGATACGCAGTATTTT. It is translated as CASSLGGGSHTDTQYF. The chain recombines TRBV6-4 with TRBJ2-3, with D perhaps matching TRBD2 (7 bases). In germline, CDR1 is MRHNA, CDR2 SNTAGT. The germline V and J ends were trimmed by 5 bases and 2 bases, with 17 bases remaining between them. The CDR3 consists of 16 residues.

The DNA of the CDR3 is TGTGCCAGCAGCACTGCGGGAGGGGGGAACTACGAGCAGTACTTC. It specifies CASSTAGGGNYEQYF. This chain joins TRBV5-4 and TRBJ2-7; TRBD2 agrees at 9 bases. Per germline, CDR1 SGHNT and CDR2 YYREEE (reference sequence). V trimming: 4 bases; J trimming: 3 bases; junction bases outside the gene matches: 8. The CDR3 covers 15 residues. Variable domain in full (rest from reference TRBV5-4 and TRBJ2-7): ETGVTQSPTHLIKTRGQQVTLRCSSQSGHNTVSWYQQALGQGPQFIFQYYREEENGRGNFPPRFSGLQFPNYSSELNVNALELDDSALYLCASSTAGGGNYEQYFGPGTRLTVT.

The V and J genes are TRBV5-4 and TRBJ2-7, with D possibly TRBD2 on 6 matching bases. This CDR3 comprises 17 residues. From germline, CDR1 is SGHNT and CDR2 YYREEE (reference sequence). V was clipped by 2 bases and J by 2 bases, with 20 bases between them. This CDR3 reads CASSFKFGGELAYEQYF. The DNA of the CDR3 is TGTGCCAGCAGCTTTAAGTTCGGGGGAGAATTAGCCTACGAGCAGTACTTC. Full variable domain (rest looked up from reference TRBV5-4 and TRBJ2-7): ETGVTQSPTHLIKTRGQQVTLRCSSQSGHNTVSWYQQALGQGPQFIFQYYREEENGRGNFPPRFSGLQFPNYSSELNVNALELDDSALYLCASSFKFGGELAYEQYFGPGTRLTVT.

In this sample, this clone turned up a few times. The genes are TRBV2 and TRBJ2-7; 10 nucleotides align to TRBD2. Looked up from germline, CDR1 is SNHLY and CDR2 is FYNNEI. The V and J ends lost 2 bases and 2 bases, in that order; junction bases with no gene match: 9. The CDR3 runs 17 residues. CDR3 bases: TGTGCCAGCAGTGAAACCCTGACTAGCGGGTTGACCTACGAGCAGTACTTC. It codes for CASSETLTSGLTYEQYF.

This sequence joins TRBV5-4 and TRBJ1-3; 7 nucleotides match TRBD1. In germline, CDR1 is SGHNT, CDR2 YYREEE (reference sequence). The junction had 11 bases not matched to a gene; V was cut back by 1 base and J by 1 base. The CDR3 is 18 residues long. CDR3: CASSLQARSGGSGNTIYF. CDR3 DNA sequence: TGTGCCAGCAGCTTGCAGGCCCGATCAGGGGGGTCTGGAAACACCATATATTTT.

This chain uses TRBV7-8 with TRBJ2-7, with D possibly being TRBD1 (6 bases). The ends were cut back, 0 bases at V and 4 bases at J, with 16 bases in the middle. The CDR3 runs to 16 residues. Germline V lookup: CDR1 SGHVS, CDR2 FQNEAQ. The CDR3 is CASSLAGPGQPYEQYF. The DNA of the CDR3 is TGTGCCAGCAGCTTAGCGGGTCCGGGACAACCTTACGAGCAGTACTTC.

The chain joins TRBV7-2 to TRBJ1-1; D is unresolved. Trimming shortened V by 1 base and J by 8 bases, and 11 bases separated the two germline ends. This CDR3 comprises 13 residues. Germline CDR1 SGHTA, CDR2 FQGNSA. The CDR3 region has the DNA TGTGCCAGCAGCTTAGAATGGCGCAGGGAAGCTTTCTTT. Protein sequence: CASSLEWRREAFF. Full variable domain (outside the CDR3, taken from reference TRBV7-2 and TRBJ1-1): GAGVSQSPSNKVTEKGKDVELRCDPISGHTALYWYRQSLGQGLEFLIYFQGNSAPDKSGLPSDRFSAERTGGSVSTLTIQRTQQEDSAVYLCASSLEWRREAFFGQGTRLTVV.

The rearrangement joins TRBV24-1 to TRBJ1-6; D gene unclear. Looked up from germline, CDR1 is KGHDR and CDR2 is SFDVKD. The CDR3 has 17 residues. V dropped 8 bases and J dropped 0 bases, with 16 bases sitting between them. The CDR3 loop is CATTPGKRTSYNSPLHF. As DNA, the CDR3 is TGTGCCACCACCCCGGGAAAACGGACCTCCTATAATTCACCCCTCCACTTT.

V gene TRBV6-5 combines with J gene TRBJ2-7; possible D gene TRBD2, 6 bases. The CDR3 consists of 16 residues. The germline V and J ends were trimmed by 0 bases and 4 bases, with 16 bases remaining between them. Germline lookup yields CDR1 MNHEY and CDR2 SVGAGI. In nucleotides, the CDR3 is TGTGCCAGCAGTTACTCGACCGTCGGGAGAGGGTACGAGCAGTACTTC. Its protein product is CASSYSTVGRGYEQYF.

The rearrangement uses TRBV5-1 and TRBJ1-4; 8 bases are a match to TRBD1. Trimming cost V 7 bases and J 6 bases; bases outside gene matches: 5. Per the germline V gene, CDR1 is SGHRS and CDR2 is YFSETQ. There are 13 residues in the CDR3. DNA of the CDR3: TGCGCCAGCGACAGGGGCGGCGATGAAAAACTGTTTTTT. Residues: CASDRGGDEKLFF. Filled out from reference TRBV5-1 and TRBJ1-4, the complete variable domain reads KAGVTQTPRYLIKTRGQQVTLSCSPISGHRSVSWYQQTPGQGLQFLFEYFSETQRNKGNFPGRFSGRQFSNSRSEMNVSTLELGDSALYLCASDRGGDEKLFFGSGTQLSVL.

V and J are TRBV6-5 and TRBJ1-1; D gene uncertain. CDR1 is MNHEY and CDR2 is SVGAGI in the germline V gene. This CDR3 has 11 amino acids. The V and J ends lost 2 bases and 8 bases respectively, with 6 bases between them. This CDR3 is CASSYGGEAFF. Here the CDR3 DNA reads TGTGCCAGCAGTTACGGTGGGGAAGCTTTCTTT.

The chain uses TRBV7-9 and TRBJ1-5, with D perhaps TRBD1 (5 bases). The CDR3 sequence is 15 residues long. V lost 1 base and J lost 5, with 12 bases in between. Germline lookup yields CDR1 SEHNR and CDR2 FQNEAQ (reference sequence). The DNA for the CDR3 is TGTGCCAGCAGCTTAGGCAGGGTGGGTTATCAGCCCCAGCATTTT. This translates into CASSLGRVGYQPQHF.

In DNA, the CDR3 is TGCGCCAGCAGCCAAAGGGACAGGGTAGAGACCCAGTACTTC. Protein: CASSQRDRVETQYF. V usage is TRBV4-1 and J usage is TRBJ2-5; 9 bases line up with TRBD1. The CDR3 covers 14 residues. V lost 2 bases, J lost 4 bases, and 2 bases stayed unmatched. Germline V CDR1 and CDR2: MGHRA, YSYEKL.